The 10 T cell receptor beta chains listed next were all sequenced from one sample in a study of blood T cells in healthy people across ages. The second PCR ran roughly 7 to 11 cycles with a sample-barcoded 5' primer and J-beta primers. TCRdb reprocessed the 5' RACE reads with MiXCR, giving one entry per CDR3 protein. The table records 2 million or so distinct CDR3 sequences, about 50% of them present only once. The sample consisted of blood. The receptors were gathered from a middle-aged woman in good health.

The CDR3 region has the DNA TGTGCCAGCAGTGAATTCCAAGGGATAGGCTACAATGAGCAGTTCTTC. Its translation: CASSEFQGIGYNEQFF. The J gene is TRBJ2-1, the V gene TRBV25-1; D remains unclear. The V end lost 1 base, the J end lost 3 bases, and 13 bases lay between the germline ends. The CDR3 is 16 residues long. The germline CDR1 and CDR2 sequences are MGHDK and SYGVNS.

This clonotype was seen a handful of times. This chain links TRBV7-2 with TRBJ2-3; 15 bases agree with TRBD2. Germline CDR1 SGHTA, CDR2 FQGNSA. Trimming cost V 6 bases and J 3 bases; bases outside gene matches: 4. This CDR3 has 16 residues. The CDR3 DNA reads TGTGCCAGCAGTGGGACTAGCGGGGGGACTACAGATACGCAGTATTTT. Translating it yields CASSGTSGGTTDTQYF.

The chain is built from TRBV6-1 and TRBJ2-5, with D possibly matching TRBD2 (5 bases). Germline values: CDR1 MNHNS, CDR2 SASEGT. The ends were cut back, 1 base at V and 2 bases at J, with 14 bases in the middle. The CDR3 extends over 16 amino acids. The CDR3 here is CASSEGRRQVQETQYF. CDR3 nucleotides: TGTGCCAGCAGTGAAGGTCGGAGGCAGGTTCAAGAGACCCAGTACTTC.

The chain joins TRBV6-1 to TRBJ1-5; a possible D gene is TRBD1 (6 bases). CDR1 is MNHNS, CDR2 SASEGT, per germline. This CDR3 region has 16 residues. With 4 bases removed from V and 7 bases from J, the gap between germline ends came to 20 bases. The CDR3 here is CASSVNTGARGQPQHF. The CDR3 nucleotides are TGTGCCAGCAGTGTTAATACGGGGGCAAGAGGGCAGCCCCAGCATTTT.

This clonotype was recorded a few times. One end of the junction fails to match germline, which may point to a read error. The chain uses TRBV18 and TRBJ2-5, with 7 nucleotides matching TRBD1. This CDR3 has 15 residues. Per germline, CDR1 KGHSH and CDR2 LQKENI. CDR3 amino acids: CASSPHFGTEETQYF. CDR3 nucleotide sequence: TGTGCCAGCTCACCACATTTTGGGACAGAAGAGACTCAGTACTTC.

This sequence joins TRBV28 and TRBJ1-2; D is ambiguous. The CDR3 has 13 amino acids. V shed 7 bases and J shed 3 bases, with 12 bases lying between them. The germline CDR1 and CDR2 sequences are MDHEN and SYDVKM. The CDR3 coding sequence is TGTGCCAGCATGGTGCAAGAAGACTATGGCTACACCTTC. It is translated as CASMVQEDYGYTF.

The chain joins TRBV18 to TRBJ1-1; 7 bases fit TRBD1. Germline-derived CDR1 and CDR2 are KGHSH and LQKENI. V lost 8 bases, J lost 1 base, and 7 bases stayed unmatched. This CDR3 contains 14 residues. The CDR3 sequence: CASSPQGWNTEAFF. The CDR3 bases are TGTGCCAGCAGCCCACAGGGGTGGAACACTGAAGCTTTCTTT.

V gene TRBV21-1 combines with J gene TRBJ2-3; the table gives TRBD2 as D, unverified against the DNA. TRBV21-1 is tagged as a pseudogene. This CDR3 has 17 residues. The CDR3 nucleotides are TGTGCCAGCAGCCACCGACTAGCGGGGGGTCCCACAGATACGCAGTATTTT. This sequence encodes CASSHRLAGGPTDTQYF.

In nucleotides, the CDR3 is TGTGCCAGCAGCTTAGAAGTTCAGAGGGGAGGCTATGGCTACACCTTC. This gives the protein CASSLEVQRGGYGYTF. The rearrangement uses TRBV7-2 and TRBJ1-2, with D possibly being TRBD1 (5 bases). The CDR3 sequence is 16 residues long. Germline CDR1 is SGHTA and CDR2 is FQGNSA. V was cut by 1 base and J by 4 bases, with 16 bases left in between.

The rearrangement links TRBV4-1 to TRBJ2-5; TRBD2 agrees at 10 bases. This CDR3 has 17 residues. Per the germline V gene, CDR1 is MGHRA and CDR2 is YSYEKL. V lost 4 bases to trimming and J lost 1 base; unmatched junction nucleotides: 9. CDR3 region: CASSRPTSGFTQETQYF. Written as DNA, the CDR3 is TGCGCCAGCAGCCGTCCGACTAGCGGGTTCACCCAAGAGACCCAGTACTTC.